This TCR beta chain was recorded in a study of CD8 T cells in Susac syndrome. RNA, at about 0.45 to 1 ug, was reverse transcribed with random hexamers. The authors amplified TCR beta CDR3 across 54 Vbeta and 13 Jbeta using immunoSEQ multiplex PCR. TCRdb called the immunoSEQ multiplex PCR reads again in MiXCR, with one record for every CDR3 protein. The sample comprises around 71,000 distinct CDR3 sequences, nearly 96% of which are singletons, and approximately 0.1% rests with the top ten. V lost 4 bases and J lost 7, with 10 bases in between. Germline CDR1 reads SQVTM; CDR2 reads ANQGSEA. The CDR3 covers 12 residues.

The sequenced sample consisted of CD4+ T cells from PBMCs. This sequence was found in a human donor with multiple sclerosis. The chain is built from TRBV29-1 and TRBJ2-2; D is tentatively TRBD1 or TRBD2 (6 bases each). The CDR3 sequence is CSVGRGSGELFF. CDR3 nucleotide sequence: TGCAGCGTTGGGAGGGGGAGCGGGGAGCTGTTTTTT.